Each of the 6 T cell receptor beta chains below was sequenced from the same sample in a study of blood T cell repertoires in COVID-19. The repertoire was sequenced with immunoSEQ multiplex PCR; TCRdb's copy has only in-frame clones and lacks some. The sample consists of more than 60,000 clones, around 91% of them appearing once. Input material: peripheral blood. The receptors were gathered from a human donor in a cohort sampled during active COVID-19.

The J gene is TRBJ2-7, the V gene TRBV6-5; 9 nucleotides agree with TRBD1. This CDR3 comprises 15 residues. Germline trimming cut 5 bases from V and 2 bases from J; bases unmatched to any gene: 7. Looked up from germline, CDR1 is MNHEY and CDR2 is SVGAGI. CDR3 sequence: CASSRQGGVPYEQYF. CDR3 DNA: TGTGCCAGCAGTCGACAGGGGGGGGTCCCCTACGAGCAGTACTTC.

The V and J genes are TRBV30 and TRBJ1-2; 9 positions match TRBD1. V lost 8 bases, J lost 5 bases, and 6 bases stayed unmatched. This CDR3 region has 12 residues. Germline CDR1 GTSNPN, CDR2 SVGIG (reference sequence). The CDR3 nucleotides read TGTGCCGCAGGGACAGGGAATTATGGCTACACCTTC. Protein sequence: CAAGTGNYGYTF.

The CDR3 region has the DNA TGCGCCAGCAGCTACAACCTGGACAGGGCAACAGATACGCAGTATTTT. Translated: CASSYNLDRATDTQYF. This chain uses TRBV5-1 with TRBJ2-3; 8 bases align to TRBD1. The CDR3 is 16 amino acids. Losses at the gene ends were 3 bases for V and 3 bases for J; bases not matched to a gene: 9. Germline V CDR1 and CDR2: SGHRS, YFSETQ.

This clone was observed a single time. The rearrangement uses TRBV10-3 and TRBJ1-1; 7 positions match TRBD1. V shed 2 bases, J shed 2 bases, and the junction held 8 bases outside the gene matches. Per the germline V gene, CDR1 is ENHRY and CDR2 is SYGVKD. There are 16 residues in the CDR3. CDR3 bases: TGTGCCATCAGTGAGAATCTCAGGGGGGTTAACACTGAAGCTTTCTTT. It translates to CAISENLRGVNTEAFF.

This rearrangement joins TRBV29-1 to TRBJ2-7; TRBD2 matches at 11 bases. The CDR3 runs to 14 residues. The ends lost 6 bases at V and 1 base at J; junction bases unmatched: 5. Germline CDR1 SQVTM, CDR2 ANQGSEA. The CDR3 sequence: CSVETSGGSYEQYF. CDR3 nucleotide sequence: TGCAGCGTCGAAACTAGCGGGGGTTCCTACGAGCAGTACTTC.

The genes are TRBV5-1 and TRBJ1-5; D remains ambiguous. Germline V CDR1 and CDR2: SGHRS, YFSETQ. V was shortened by 4 bases and J by 2 bases, with 10 bases between the two germline ends. The CDR3 runs to 14 residues. In DNA, the CDR3 is TGCGCCAGCAGCGCTAGTAGCGGCAATCAGCCCCAGCATTTT. Translation gives CASSASSGNQPQHF.